Described below is a single TCR beta chain sequence and its context. Antigen specificity is unknown. From germline, CDR1 is ENHRY and CDR2 SYGVKD. There are 13 residues in the CDR3. V lost 7 bases and J 2 bases, leaving 8 bases between the germline ends. The PCR ran on 60 Vbeta and 13 Jbeta primers. Sequenced by immunoSEQ multiplex PCR; TCRdb stores in-frame clones only, minus some. Among fewer than 250,000 clones, around 75% were seen once, and the ten largest hold approximately 0.4%. The data were obtained in a study of cytomegalovirus exposure and HLA in healthy donors. Study outcomes and limitations: Rarity characterized most TCR sequences, yet some public TCRs appeared in many donors. Exclusion as indistinguishable affected some V segments, including TRBV6-2 and TRBV6-3.

J is TRBJ2-2 and V is TRBV10-3; D might be TRBD1 (5 bases). Sequenced input: PBMCs. The TCR originated in a male donor in good health and CMV-seropositive. The chain's CDR3 is CAIIGANTGELFF. The CDR3 DNA is TGTGCCATCATAGGGGCAAACACCGGGGAGCTGTTTTTT.